These 32 T cell receptor beta chains share one sample of origin, sequenced in a study of CD8 T cells in Susac syndrome. About 0.5 to 1 ug RNA was reverse transcribed with random hexamers. From the immunoSEQ multiplex PCR reads, TCRdb called clonotypes with MiXCR, one entry per CDR3 protein. The data show around 130,000 distinct CDR3 sequences, less than 95% seen once. Sequencing was performed on CD4+ T cells from PBMCs. All receptors come from a human donor in good health.

The chain joins TRBV19 to TRBJ2-6, with 8 bases matching TRBD1. The germline gives CDR1 LNHDA, CDR2 SQIVND (reference sequence). The CDR3 loop spans 15 amino acids. The J segment lost 0 bases and the V segment lost 6 bases, leaving 1 base of the junction unmatched. The CDR3 loop reads CASRGTGSGANVLTF. CDR3 nucleotide sequence: TGTGCCAGTAGGGGGACAGGCTCTGGGGCCAACGTCCTGACTTTC.

The DNA for the CDR3 is TGCAGCGGCCGCCGGTGGCTAGACCCTCACACAGATACGCAGTATTTT. Its protein product is CSGRRWLDPHTDTQYF. The rearrangement links TRBV29-1 to TRBJ2-3, with D uncertain. From germline, CDR1 is SQVTM and CDR2 ANQGSEA. This CDR3 contains 16 residues. Trimming pared 7 bases from V and 2 bases from J, leaving 22 bases between.

V gene TRBV29-1 combines with J gene TRBJ2-5; D remains ambiguous. Trimming shortened V by 4 bases and J by 5 bases, and 11 bases separated the two germline ends. The CDR3 loop spans 12 amino acids. Per the germline V gene, CDR1 is SQVTM and CDR2 is ANQGSEA. The CDR3 DNA follows: TGCAGCGTTGGGAGAGTTGGGGAGACCCAGTACTTC. Protein sequence: CSVGRVGETQYF.

V and J are TRBV2 and TRBJ1-1, with D tentatively TRBD1 (5 bases). Trimming pared 10 bases from V and 3 bases from J, leaving 21 bases between. Per germline, CDR1 SNHLY and CDR2 FYNNEI. This CDR3 region has 15 residues. CDR3 sequence reads: CAITVGALVDTEAFF. CDR3 nucleotide sequence: TGTGCCATCACTGTTGGGGCTTTGGTGGACACTGAAGCTTTCTTT.

The chain links TRBV7-9 to TRBJ2-3, with D maybe TRBD2 (5 bases). CDR1 is SEHNR and CDR2 is FQNEAQ in the germline V gene (reference sequence). V lost 5 bases and J 6 bases, leaving 18 bases between the germline ends. The CDR3 length is 15 residues. The CDR3 here is CASSADYLAPDTQYF. The CDR3 bases are TGTGCCAGCAGCGCCGACTATCTAGCTCCGGATACGCAGTATTTT. Combining the CDR3 with reference TRBV7-9 and TRBJ2-3 gives the whole variable domain DTGVSQNPRHKITKRGQNVTFRCDPISEHNRLYWYRQTLGQGPEFLTYFQNEAQLEKSRLLSDRFSAERPKGSFSTLEIQRTEQGDSAMYLCASSADYLAPDTQYFGPGTRLTVL.

The chain employs TRBV6-6 and TRBJ2-5, with unresolved D. Germline assignment: CDR1 MNHNY and CDR2 SVGAGI (reference sequence). The CDR3 totals 12 residues. Trimming removed 5 bases at V and 4 bases at J, with 8 bases between. This chain's CDR3 is CASSAFTETQYF. The DNA of the CDR3 is TGTGCCAGCAGTGCCTTTACAGAGACCCAGTACTTC.

The chain employs TRBV7-3 and TRBJ2-7; no firm D call. Trimming cost V 2 bases and J 4 bases, with 12 bases left between them. From germline, CDR1 is SGHTA and CDR2 FQGTGA. The CDR3 runs to 14 residues. The chain's CDR3 is CASSLGPDHYEQYF. The CDR3 DNA sequence: TGTGCCAGCAGCTTAGGGCCGGATCATTACGAGCAGTACTTC.

The chain has TRBV2 and TRBJ2-7; tentatively, D is TRBD1 (6 bases). The CDR3 is 12 residues long. Trimming took off 5 bases at V and 4 bases at J, with 9 bases between the two ends. Germline loops: CDR1 SNHLY, CDR2 FYNNEI. This chain's CDR3 is CASSPDRYEQYF. For the CDR3, the DNA is TGTGCCAGCAGTCCCGACAGGTACGAGCAGTACTTC. Full variable domain (outside the CDR3, taken from reference TRBV2 and TRBJ2-7): EPEVTQTPSHQVTQMGQEVILRCVPISNHLYFYWYRQILGQKVEFLVSFYNNEISEKSEIFDDQFSVERPDGSNFTLKIRSTKLEDSAMYFCASSPDRYEQYFGPGTRLTVT.

The chain recombines TRBV19 with TRBJ2-3; 10 bases fit TRBD2. V shed 3 bases and J 3 bases; nucleotides not matched to a gene: 3. Per germline, CDR1 LNHDA and CDR2 SQIVND (reference sequence). CDR3 length: 15 residues. CDR3: CASSILAGETDTQYF. Here the CDR3 DNA reads TGTGCCAGTAGTATTCTAGCGGGAGAAACAGATACGCAGTATTTT.

V usage is TRBV15 and J usage is TRBJ1-1; D is uncertain. From germline, CDR1 is LNHNV and CDR2 YYDKDF (reference sequence). The CDR3 is 13 residues long. V lost 3 bases and J 1 base, leaving 6 bases between the germline ends. The CDR3 nucleotides are TGTGCCACCAGCAGCTCAGGGAACACTGAAGCTTTCTTT. Translating it yields CATSSSGNTEAFF.

The chain joins TRBV30 to TRBJ2-1, with D unclear. The CDR3 sequence is 12 residues long. Per germline, CDR1 GTSNPN and CDR2 SVGIG (reference sequence). V lost 1 base and J lost 9, with 10 bases in between. CDR3 DNA sequence: TGTGCCTGGAGTGCGCCGAGTGGTGAGCAGTTCTTC. As protein: CAWSAPSGEQFF.

The V call is TRBV4-1, the J call TRBJ1-2; D is uncertain. Germline V gene lookup returns CDR1 MGHRA and CDR2 YSYEKL. Trimming pared 0 bases from V and 4 bases from J, leaving 15 bases between. CDR3 length equals 16 residues. The CDR3 reads CASSQDISQLGYGYTF. The CDR3 bases are TGCGCCAGCAGCCAAGATATTTCCCAACTGGGCTATGGCTACACCTTC.

This clonotype has a single count. The V and J genes are TRBV18 and TRBJ2-5; D gene unclear. The CDR3 contains 13 residues. Trimming pared 2 bases from V and 0 bases from J, leaving 4 bases between. Germline V gives CDR1 KGHSH, CDR2 LQKENI. The CDR3 bases are TGTGCCAGCTCACCAATCAACCAAGAGACCCAGTACTTC. Protein product: CASSPINQETQYF.

This chain links TRBV7-8 with TRBJ2-1; D unresolved. The CDR3 sequence is 13 residues long. Trimming stripped 2 bases from V and 6 bases from J, with 8 bases between. Germline lookup yields CDR1 SGHVS and CDR2 FQNEAQ. CDR3 region: CASSLRVVNEQFF. For the CDR3, the DNA is TGTGCCAGCAGCTTAAGGGTTGTCAATGAGCAGTTCTTC.

V gene TRBV7-2 combines with J gene TRBJ2-4; no firm D call. V lost 1 base and J lost 7, with 5 bases in between. This CDR3 has 12 amino acids. Germline assignment: CDR1 SGHTA and CDR2 FQGNSA. In DNA form, the CDR3 reads TGTGCCAGCAGCTTAGTTGGGAACATTCAGTACTTC. It yields the protein CASSLVGNIQYF.

This chain uses TRBV5-1 with TRBJ2-3; a weak D match, TRBD1 (5 bases). CDR3 length: 17 amino acids. Germline V gene lookup returns CDR1 SGHRS and CDR2 YFSETQ. V dropped 0 bases and J dropped 1 base, with 15 bases sitting between them. The CDR3 sequence is CASSLGPTGRGTDTQYF. In DNA, the CDR3 is TGCGCCAGCAGCTTGGGCCCCACAGGTAGGGGCACAGATACGCAGTATTTT.

This chain uses TRBV28 with TRBJ1-2; D call uncertain. The V end lost 3 bases, the J end lost 5 bases, and 16 bases lay between the germline ends. Per germline, CDR1 MDHEN and CDR2 SYDVKM. CDR3 size: 15 residues. The DNA for the CDR3 is TGTGCCAGCAGTTTCTCCGGGCCGGGAGAGTATGGCTACACCTTC. Amino acids: CASSFSGPGEYGYTF.

The chain joins TRBV11-1 to TRBJ1-1; D remains unclear. V dropped 1 base and J dropped 4 bases, with 7 bases sitting between them. CDR1 is SGHAT and CDR2 is FQDESV in the germline V gene (reference sequence). The CDR3 totals 13 residues. CDR3 residues: CASSLVGSTEAFF. DNA for the CDR3: TGTGCCAGCAGCTTAGTTGGATCCACTGAAGCTTTCTTT.

The CDR3 here is CASSVDGTPRGEQFF. The CDR3 DNA reads TGTGCCAGCAGCGTAGATGGGACACCGAGAGGTGAGCAGTTCTTC. The chain joins TRBV9 to TRBJ2-1; D might be TRBD1 (6 bases). Deletions cut 0 bases from V and 9 bases from J, with 16 bases between. The CDR3 loop spans 15 amino acids. Per germline, CDR1 SGDLS and CDR2 YYNGEE.

The chain uses TRBV20-1 and TRBJ2-5, with 11 bases identical to TRBD2. J gave up 1 base and V 5 bases, and 9 bases lay outside the gene matches. The CDR3 extends over 16 amino acids. Germline V CDR1 and CDR2: DFQATT, SNEGSKA (reference sequence). CDR3 DNA: TGCAGTGCTCCAAATAGACTAGCGGGGATCCAAGAGACCCAGTACTTC. Translating gives CSAPNRLAGIQETQYF.

The chain joins TRBV9 to TRBJ1-1, with 7 bases aligning to TRBD1. V shed 0 bases and J 4 bases; nucleotides not matched to a gene: 6. Germline values: CDR1 SGDLS, CDR2 YYNGEE. The CDR3 covers 15 residues. The CDR3 DNA follows: TGTGCCAGCAGCGTAGGGAGGGGGGACAGCACTGAAGCTTTCTTT. Its translation is CASSVGRGDSTEAFF.

The chain combines TRBV2 with TRBJ2-5; weak D call: TRBD2 (6 bases). Trimming took 2 bases from V and 4 from J, leaving 14 bases between them. CDR1 and CDR2 from the germline V gene are SNHLY and FYNNEI. The CDR3 runs 15 residues. CDR3 coding DNA: TGTGCCAGCAGTGAACAGCGGGTCCCGGGAGAGACCCAGTACTTC. Its protein product is CASSEQRVPGETQYF.

With respect to this clonotype: Germline and junction disagree at one end, which may indicate a read error. The genes are TRBV7-7 and TRBJ2-3; 12 positions match TRBD2. Germline values: CDR1 SSHAT, CDR2 FNYEAQ (reference sequence). The CDR3 runs to 17 residues. This chain's CDR3 is CASSSLGLAGNTDTQYF. The DNA for the CDR3 is TGTGCTAGCAGCTCCTTGGGACTAGCGGGTAACACAGATACGCAGTATTTT.

This chain uses TRBV5-1 with TRBJ2-7; no definite D call. CDR3 length: 15 amino acids. The ends were cut back, 0 bases at V and 2 bases at J, with 12 bases in the middle. Germline-derived CDR1 and CDR2 are SGHRS and YFSETQ. CDR3 sequence (DNA): TGCGCCAGCAGCTTGGATTGGACGGTGACCTACGAGCAGTACTTC. This encodes CASSLDWTVTYEQYF.

This chain joins TRBV6-6 and TRBJ1-2; TRBD1 aligns across 10 bases. CDR1 is MNHNY and CDR2 is SVGAGI in the germline V gene (reference sequence). The ends lost 5 bases at V and 0 bases at J; junction bases unmatched: 6. This CDR3 region has 16 residues. The DNA for the CDR3 is TGTGCCAGCAGTGCGACAGGGGGCCCTTCTAACTATGGCTACACCTTC. It specifies CASSATGGPSNYGYTF.

The chain is built from TRBV2 and TRBJ2-5; a weak D match, TRBD2 (6 bases). Trimming shortened V by 6 bases and J by 2 bases, and 16 bases separated the two germline ends. CDR1 is SNHLY, CDR2 FYNNEI, per germline. The CDR3 length is 15 residues. The CDR3 DNA reads TGTGCCAGCAGGGGTGATAGCGGCAGGCAAGAGACCCAGTACTTC. It codes for CASRGDSGRQETQYF.

This clonotype showed up just once. The chain links TRBV7-9 to TRBJ1-5; 8 nucleotides align to TRBD1. CDR3 size: 16 residues. Trimming took 4 bases from V and 0 from J; bases not matched to a gene: 5. Germline CDR1 SEHNR, CDR2 FQNEAQ (reference sequence). CDR3 sequence (DNA): TGTGCCAGCAGCTCAGGACAGGGTAATAGCAATCAGCCCCAGCATTTT. Translating it yields CASSSGQGNSNQPQHF.

This clonotype was seen only once. Relative to the germline gene, one junction end is altered; a read error may explain this. The chain links TRBV7-9 to TRBJ2-3; 11 nucleotides agree with TRBD2. The CDR3 is made up of 19 amino acids. Germline V CDR1 and CDR2: SEHNR, FQNEAQ (reference sequence). The CDR3 spells CASTLATSGKGASTDTQYF. The DNA for the CDR3 is TGTGCCAGCACCTTAGCGACTAGCGGGAAGGGGGCCAGCACAGATACGCAGTATTTT.

The genes are TRBV29-1 and TRBJ2-6; possibly TRBD1 for D (5 bases). In germline, CDR1 is SQVTM, CDR2 ANQGSEA. The CDR3 length is 14 residues. V was pared by 7 bases and J by 0 bases, with 10 bases between. CDR3 amino acids: CSAPTDSGANVLTF. CDR3 sequence (DNA): TGCAGCGCCCCGACAGACTCTGGGGCCAACGTCCTGACTTTC. Supplemented by reference TRBV29-1 and TRBJ2-6, the full variable domain reads SAVISQKPSRDICQRGTSLTIQCQVDSQVTMMFWYRQQPGQSLTLIATANQGSEATYESGFVIDKFPISRPNLTFSTLTVSNMSPEDSSIYLCSAPTDSGANVLTFGAGSRLTVL.

The gene calls are TRBV19 and TRBJ2-5; 14 bases agree with TRBD2. The CDR3 has 18 amino acids. V trimming: 1 base; J trimming: 5 bases; junction bases outside the gene matches: 9. Germline V gene data show CDR1 as LNHDA and CDR2 as SQIVND (reference sequence). CDR3 loop: CASSIGEGLAGGSETQYF. CDR3 bases: TGTGCCAGTAGTATAGGTGAAGGACTAGCGGGAGGATCTGAGACCCAGTACTTC.

This rearrangement joins TRBV29-1 to TRBJ2-1, with D perhaps given as TRBD1 or TRBD2 (5 bases each). The germline V gene has CDR1 SQVTM and CDR2 ANQGSEA. V lost 2 bases and J 4 bases, leaving 12 bases between the germline ends. CDR3 length: 14 amino acids. CDR3 sequence reads: CSVEPRGRYNEQFF. The CDR3, as DNA: TGCAGCGTTGAACCCCGGGGACGGTACAATGAGCAGTTCTTC.

The chain recombines TRBV4-2 with TRBJ2-2; D remains ambiguous. CDR1 LGHNA and CDR2 YNFKEQ come from the germline V gene. This CDR3 region has 13 residues. Trimming shortened V by 3 bases and J by 6 bases, and 8 bases separated the two germline ends. The chain's CDR3 is CASSQGIAGELFF. The CDR3 bases are TGTGCCAGCAGCCAGGGGATAGCCGGGGAGCTGTTTTTT.